This T cell receptor (beta chain) was captured by sequencing in a study of T cell repertoires in cytomegalovirus infection. Findings and caveats of the study: It was HLA-C-restricted CMV-specific TCR beta clonotypes that dominated the response ex vivo.

The J segment lost 2 bases and the V segment lost 4 bases, leaving 8 bases of the junction unmatched. The CDR3 runs 15 residues. Looked up from germline, CDR1 is SGHNT and CDR2 is YYREEE (reference sequence). TCRdb analysed the reads with MiXCR anew, one entry per CDR3 protein. The data contain under 200,000 distinct CDR3 sequences, nearly 9.5% of them singletons. This clonotype has a count of ten or more. Its target is not known. The clonotype originates from a human donor in good health (CMV status not recorded). Some clones in this sample may be carry-over from other donors' samples. Material for sequencing was PBMCs. J is TRBJ2-5 and V is TRBV5-4; 7 nucleotides agree with TRBD1. The DNA for the CDR3 is TGTGCCAGCAGCAAACCGACAGGGTCTCAAGAGACCCAGTACTTC. This translates into CASSKPTGSQETQYF.